The 14 T cell receptor beta chains in this list originate from one sample, sequenced in a study of blood T cells in healthy people across ages. It was with a sample-barcoded 5' primer and a J-beta primer mix that a second PCR of roughly 6 to 12 cycles was run. MiXCR was run by TCRdb on the 5' RACE reads, yielding one entry per CDR3 protein. In the table there are around 1,500,000 distinct CDR3 sequences, 28% of which are singletons. Specimen: blood. These receptor sequences come from a woman aged 25 to 39 in good health.

This sequence joins TRBV20-1 and TRBJ2-1; D remains unclear. Germline V CDR1 and CDR2: DFQATT, SNEGSKA (reference sequence). Trimming shortened V by 6 bases and J by 0 bases, and 15 bases separated the two germline ends. The CDR3 contains 15 residues. CDR3 nucleotide sequence: TGCAGTGCATTCCCCGGAGCCGACTCCTACAATGAGCAGTTCTTC. It is translated as CSAFPGADSYNEQFF.

V and J are TRBV28 and TRBJ1-5; D remains unclear. Trimming removed 3 bases from V and 0 bases from J, with 9 bases in between. The germline V gene has CDR1 MDHEN and CDR2 SYDVKM. The length of the CDR3 is 15 residues. CDR3 bases: TGTGCCAGCAGTTTTGAACGCTCTAGCAATCAGCCCCAGCATTTT. The encoded protein is CASSFERSSNQPQHF.

The chain recombines TRBV7-9 with TRBJ2-1, with D possibly called TRBD1 or TRBD2 (5 bases each). The closer fit of TRBJ2-7 to the DNA end suggests the J call may be wrong. This CDR3 spans 15 amino acids. The V gene's germline CDR1 is SEHNR and CDR2 FQNEAQ (reference sequence). The CDR3 here is CASSLGTDTYNEQYF. The CDR3 DNA follows: TGTGCCAGCAGCTTGGGGACCGACACCTACAATGAGCAGTACTTC.

The sample holds a few counts of this clonotype. A much larger clone sits a single nucleotide away, making a read error possible. This chain uses TRBV28 with TRBJ2-7; maybe TRBD1 (7 bases). Germline lookup yields CDR1 MDHEN and CDR2 SYDVKM. The CDR3 has 15 amino acids. The ends were cut back, 10 bases at V and 3 bases at J, with 22 bases in the middle. The CDR3 DNA follows: TGTGCCATCAGAGTCGGGGGACAGTCCCTCTACGAGCAGTACTTC. Residues: CAIRVGGQSLYEQYF. Looking up the rest from reference TRBV28 and TRBJ2-7 gives the full variable domain: DVKVTQSSRYLVKRTGEKVFLECVQDMDHENMFWYRQDPGLGLRLIYFSYDVKMKEKGDIPEGYSVSREKKERFSLILESASTNQTSMYLCAIRVGGQSLYEQYFGPGTRLTVT.

This chain joins TRBV9 and TRBJ2-1; possibly TRBD1 for D (6 bases). The length of the CDR3 is 14 residues. Trimming pared 2 bases from V and 3 bases from J, leaving 9 bases between. The V gene's germline CDR1 is SGDLS and CDR2 YYNGEE. CDR3 sequence: CASSVETGYNEQFF. The DNA of the CDR3 is TGTGCCAGCAGCGTTGAGACAGGCTACAATGAGCAGTTCTTC.

The chain joins TRBV5-1 to TRBJ2-7; D possibly corresponds to TRBD1 (6 bases). The CDR3 contains 15 residues. CDR1 and CDR2 from the germline V gene are SGHRS and YFSETQ. Trimming cost V 7 bases and J 0 bases, with 17 bases left between them. CDR3 nucleotides: TGCGCCAGCGCCTCCGCACAGGGCTTCTCCTACGAGCAGTACTTC. It specifies CASASAQGFSYEQYF. Combining the CDR3 with reference TRBV5-1 and TRBJ2-7 gives the whole variable domain KAGVTQTPRYLIKTRGQQVTLSCSPISGHRSVSWYQQTPGQGLQFLFEYFSETQRNKGNFPGRFSGRQFSNSRSEMNVSTLELGDSALYLCASASAQGFSYEQYFGPGTRLTVT.

This clonotype was detected only a few times. The chain couples TRBV9 to TRBJ2-7; no reliable D call. V dropped 0 bases and J dropped 3 bases, with 7 bases sitting between them. Germline CDR1 and CDR2: SGDLS and YYNGEE. CDR3 length equals 13 residues. The DNA of the CDR3 is TGTGCCAGCAGCGTAGGGGATCACTACGAGCAGTACTTC. This codes for CASSVGDHYEQYF.

V usage is TRBV23-1 and J usage is TRBJ2-1; 7 positions match TRBD1. TRBV23-1 is filed as an ORF, its function uncertain. With V trimmed by 0 bases and J by 7 bases, 12 bases remained unmatched. The CDR3 contains 17 residues. The CDR3 is CASSQSGLDRKKNEQFF. The CDR3 nucleotides read TGCGCCAGCAGTCAATCAGGGCTGGACAGGAAAAAAAATGAGCAGTTCTTC.

This clonotype was seen ten or more times. The chain is built from TRBV7-2 and TRBJ2-7; D might be TRBD2 (5 bases). V dropped 4 bases and J dropped 5 bases, with 9 bases sitting between them. Per the germline V gene, CDR1 is SGHTA and CDR2 is FQGNSA. The CDR3 extends over 12 amino acids. The CDR3 loop reads CASSSTRDEQYF. CDR3 DNA: TGTGCCAGCAGCTCAACTAGGGACGAGCAGTACTTC. The variable domain in full, completed from reference TRBV7-2 and TRBJ2-7, reads GAGVSQSPSNKVTEKGKDVELRCDPISGHTALYWYRQSLGQGLEFLIYFQGNSAPDKSGLPSDRFSAERTGGSVSTLTIQRTQQEDSAVYLCASSSTRDEQYFGPGTRLTVT.

The chain uses TRBV6-2 or TRBV6-3 and TRBJ2-3; D not certain. The germline CDR1 and CDR2 sequences are MNHEY and SVGEGT. The V end was cut by 7 bases, the J end by 2 bases, with 7 bases between. The CDR3 is 12 residues long. CDR3 sequence (DNA): TGTGCCAGCACGTACGACACAGATACGCAGTATTTT. It codes for CASTYDTDTQYF.

The rearrangement uses TRBV20-1 and TRBJ2-5; 9 positions agree with TRBD2. The CDR3 has 13 amino acids. Germline values: CDR1 DFQATT, CDR2 SNEGSKA (reference sequence). Trimming cost V 6 bases and J 2 bases; bases outside gene matches: 4. This chain's CDR3 is CSAPTSGQETQYF. CDR3 nucleotide sequence: TGCAGTGCGCCGACTAGCGGACAAGAGACCCAGTACTTC.

The chain is built from TRBV5-4 and TRBJ2-3, with D possibly matching TRBD2 (5 bases). The length of the CDR3 is 12 residues. Germline V gene data show CDR1 as SGHNT and CDR2 as YYREEE (reference sequence). V was shortened by 4 bases and J by 10 bases, with 13 bases between the two germline ends. In DNA, the CDR3 is TGTGCCAGCAGCACCGGGGATAGTGCGCAGTATTTT. It specifies CASSTGDSAQYF.

The chain combines TRBV20-1 with TRBJ2-1, with TRBD2 matching over 11 bases. Germline V gene lookup returns CDR1 DFQATT and CDR2 SNEGSKA (reference sequence). V was pared by 0 bases and J by 5 bases, with 3 bases of the junction left unmatched. CDR3 size: 15 residues. The CDR3 nucleotides read TGCAGTGCTAGAGAGACTAGCGGGGCCAACAATGAGCAGTTCTTC. It yields the protein CSARETSGANNEQFF.

There are many counts of this clonotype. The V call is TRBV12-3 or TRBV12-4, the J call TRBJ2-7, with D unclear. The CDR3 has 13 residues. V was trimmed by 1 base and J by 4 bases, leaving 8 bases between them. The CDR3 DNA follows: TGTGCCAGCAGTTTAGGACCCATTTACGAGCAGTACTTC. This codes for CASSLGPIYEQYF.